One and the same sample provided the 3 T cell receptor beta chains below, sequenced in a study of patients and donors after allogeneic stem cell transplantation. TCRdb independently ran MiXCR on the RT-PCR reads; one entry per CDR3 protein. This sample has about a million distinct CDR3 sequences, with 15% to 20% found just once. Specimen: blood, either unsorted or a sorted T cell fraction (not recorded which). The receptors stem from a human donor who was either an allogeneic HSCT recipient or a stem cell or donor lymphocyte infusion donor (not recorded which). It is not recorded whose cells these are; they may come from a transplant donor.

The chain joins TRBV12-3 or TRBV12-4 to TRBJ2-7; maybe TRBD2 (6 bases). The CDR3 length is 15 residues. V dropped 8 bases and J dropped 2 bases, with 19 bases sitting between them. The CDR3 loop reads CASRLRGTGTYEQYF. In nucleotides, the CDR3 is TGTGCCAGCCGACTCCGCGGGACCGGTACCTACGAGCAGTACTTC.

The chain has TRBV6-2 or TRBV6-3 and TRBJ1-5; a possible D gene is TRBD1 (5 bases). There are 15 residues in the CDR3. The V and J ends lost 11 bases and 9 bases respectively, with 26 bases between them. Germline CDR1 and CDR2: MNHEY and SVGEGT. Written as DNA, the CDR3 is TGTGCCTACGCCTCGCCGACAGCTGGCGGAGGGCCCCAGCATTTT. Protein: CAYASPTAGGGPQHF.

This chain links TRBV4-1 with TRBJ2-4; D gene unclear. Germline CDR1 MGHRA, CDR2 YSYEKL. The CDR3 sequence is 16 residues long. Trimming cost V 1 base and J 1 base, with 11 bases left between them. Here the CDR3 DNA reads TGCGCCAGCAGCCAAGTAGATACTTCGGCCAAAAACATTCAGTACTTC. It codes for CASSQVDTSAKNIQYF.